This T cell receptor beta chain comes out of a study of T cell responses to AZD1222 COVID-19 vaccine. The CDR3 length is 14 residues. Germline-derived CDR1 and CDR2 are SGHRS and YFSETQ. With 5 bases removed from V and 0 bases from J, the gap between germline ends came to 9 bases. Produced via immunoSEQ multiplex PCR; TCRdb's table is partial and in-frame only. The sample shows some 180,000 clones, about nine tenths of them seen only once. This receptor was taken from an adult in good health. The source was peripheral blood, collected on day 0 of AZD1222 vaccination. The chain links TRBV5-1 to TRBJ1-3; possibly TRBD1 for D (5 bases). The CDR3 is CASRYDSSGNTIYF. Here the CDR3 DNA reads TGCGCCAGCAGGTACGACAGCTCTGGAAACACCATATATTTT.